The TCR beta chain described here comes from a study of blood T cell repertoires in COVID-19. This clone was recorded a few times. Germline V gene lookup returns CDR1 MNHEY and CDR2 SVGAGI. The CDR3 spans 14 residues. The V gene lost 6 bases and the J gene lost 0 bases, with 11 bases spanning the gap. Authors' data handling: Amplification of reference gene primers provided the estimated nucleated cell counts. Clones were sequenced by immunoSEQ multiplex PCR, and TCRdb holds only the in-frame ones, with some missing. That table furnishes V, J and clone size, whereas the DNA furnished D and trimming. The sample includes 100,000 or so clones, about 77% of them seen just once.

The sample was peripheral blood. V usage is TRBV6-5 and J usage is TRBJ1-1, with D perhaps matching TRBD1 (6 bases). The TCR comes from a man aged 65 to 79 with active or convalescent COVID-19. CDR3 protein: CASRDSRMNTEAFF. The CDR3 nucleotides are TGTGCCAGCAGGGACAGTCGGATGAACACTGAAGCTTTCTTT.